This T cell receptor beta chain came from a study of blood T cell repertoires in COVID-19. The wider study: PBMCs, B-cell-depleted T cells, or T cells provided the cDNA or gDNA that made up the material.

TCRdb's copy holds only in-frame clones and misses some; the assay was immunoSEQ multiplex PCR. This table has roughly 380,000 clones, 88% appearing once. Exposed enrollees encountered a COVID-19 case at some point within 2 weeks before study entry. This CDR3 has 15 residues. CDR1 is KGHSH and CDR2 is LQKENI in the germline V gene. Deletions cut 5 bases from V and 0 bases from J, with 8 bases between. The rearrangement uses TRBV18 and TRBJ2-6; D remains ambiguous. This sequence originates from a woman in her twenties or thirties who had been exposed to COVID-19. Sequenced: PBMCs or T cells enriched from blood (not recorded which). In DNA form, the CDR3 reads TGTGCCAGCTCAGGCGGTACCTCTGGGGCCAACGTCCTGACTTTC. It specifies CASSGGTSGANVLTF.